The rows below give T cell receptor beta chains drawn from one sample of a study of blood T cell repertoires in COVID-19. TCRdb keeps only in-frame clones here, not all; method: immunoSEQ multiplex PCR. The sample lists roughly 150,000 clones; roughly 84% were seen once. Material: peripheral blood. The receptor source for this set is a man in his 70s with active or convalescent COVID-19. The CDR3 runs from the conserved cysteine through the conserved F or W. The order of the fields is V gene, J gene, CDR3 protein.

v_gene: TRBV18
j_gene: TRBJ1-1
CDR3aa: CASSPAAGGTEAFF

v_gene: TRBV7-3
j_gene: TRBJ2-1
CDR3aa: CASSPTAGAHNEQFF

v_gene: TRBV28
j_gene: TRBJ2-7
CDR3aa: CASSLGTSGAYEQYF

v_gene: TRBV28
j_gene: TRBJ2-3
CDR3aa: CASRPSGVTDTQYF

v_gene: TRBV7-8
j_gene: TRBJ2-7
CDR3aa: CASSLTIAGIYEQYF

v_gene: TRBV9
j_gene: TRBJ2-1
CDR3aa: CASDRGSPPNEQFF

v_gene: TRBV30
j_gene: TRBJ1-2
CDR3aa: CAVDSYGYTF

v_gene: TRBV5-6
j_gene: TRBJ1-3
CDR3aa: CASSFGHFSGNTIYF

v_gene: TRBV28
j_gene: TRBJ2-3
CDR3aa: CASTTQGQGSDTQYF

v_gene: TRBV7-9
j_gene: TRBJ1-4
CDR3aa: CASSSAGTFNEKLFF

v_gene: TRBV20-1
j_gene: TRBJ1-5
CDR3aa: CSASSNTNNQPQHF

v_gene: TRBV5-1
j_gene: TRBJ2-1
CDR3aa: CASSLPRGDNEQFF

v_gene: TRBV27
j_gene: TRBJ1-2
CDR3aa: CASRSGTGNSGYTF